The 5 T cell receptor beta chains listed next were all sequenced from one sample in a study of radiotherapy plus CTLA-4 blockade in lung cancer. TCRdb keeps only in-frame clones here, not all; method: immunoSEQ multiplex PCR. The table lists about 120,000 clones, 65% to 85% of them singletons, with approximately 5.5% in the top ten. The sequences come from peripheral blood, collected from a patient treated with radiotherapy plus ipilimumab. The receptors shown here come from a human donor with non-small cell lung cancer who had a partial response to radiotherapy plus ipilimumab.

With regard to this clone: The junction differs from germline at one of its ends, possibly a read error. J is TRBJ1-2 and V is TRBV5-1, with TRBD1 matching 8 bases. The CDR3 totals 13 residues. The germline gives CDR1 SGHRS, CDR2 YFSETQ. The CDR3 nucleotides read TGCGCCAGCAGATTCTCTGTACAGGGGGAGCCCAACTTC. Translating gives CASRFSVQGEPNF.

Concerning this clone: The sample holds other DNA sequences that translate to the same CDR3. The J gene is TRBJ1-1, the V gene TRBV19; the match to TRBD1 covers 7 bases. V lost 5 bases, J lost 0 bases, and 3 bases stayed unmatched. The CDR3 is 14 residues long. Looked up from germline, CDR1 is LNHDA and CDR2 is SQIVND (reference sequence). As DNA, the CDR3 is TGTGCCAGTAGTCCAGACAGGGTGAACACTGAAGCTTTCTTT. It is translated as CASSPDRVNTEAFF.

This chain links TRBV7-2 with TRBJ1-3; no reliable D call. CDR3 length: 15 residues. Germline V gene lookup returns CDR1 SGHTA and CDR2 FQGNSA. The germline V and J ends were trimmed by 3 bases and 0 bases, with 9 bases remaining between them. CDR3 sequence (DNA): TGTGCCAGCAGCTTGAGTTGGAGCTCTGGAAACACCATATATTTT. The encoded protein is CASSLSWSSGNTIYF.

This chain joins TRBV6-1 and TRBJ1-5, with D perhaps TRBD1 (5 bases). The CDR3 runs 16 residues. The germline gives CDR1 MNHNS, CDR2 SASEGT. The ends were cut back, 1 base at V and 4 bases at J, with 14 bases in the middle. The CDR3 bases are TGTGCCAGCAGTGAAGAAGGGAGGGGAGGGAATCAGCCCCAGCATTTT. This encodes CASSEEGRGGNQPQHF.

The chain carries TRBV28 and TRBJ1-5, with 9 bases fitting TRBD1. J gave up 4 bases and V 7 bases, and 5 bases lay outside the gene matches. This CDR3 comprises 14 residues. Germline CDR1 MDHEN, CDR2 SYDVKM. CDR3 sequence reads: CASTRDRVNQPQHF. The CDR3 bases are TGTGCCAGCACCAGGGACAGGGTGAATCAGCCCCAGCATTTT.